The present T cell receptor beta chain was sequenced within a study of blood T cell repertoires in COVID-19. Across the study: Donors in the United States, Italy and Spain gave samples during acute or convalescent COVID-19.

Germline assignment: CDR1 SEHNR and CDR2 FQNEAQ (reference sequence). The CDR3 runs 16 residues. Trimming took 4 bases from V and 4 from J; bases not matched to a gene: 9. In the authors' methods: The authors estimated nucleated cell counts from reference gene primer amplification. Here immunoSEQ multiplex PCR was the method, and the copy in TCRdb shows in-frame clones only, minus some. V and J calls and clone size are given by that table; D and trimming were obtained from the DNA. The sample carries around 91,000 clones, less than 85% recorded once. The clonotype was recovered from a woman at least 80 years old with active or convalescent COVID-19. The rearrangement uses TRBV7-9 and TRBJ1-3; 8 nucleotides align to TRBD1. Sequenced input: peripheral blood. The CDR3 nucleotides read TGTGCCAGCAGCTATCATTCGACAGGGGCCGGAAACACCATATATTTT. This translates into CASSYHSTGAGNTIYF.